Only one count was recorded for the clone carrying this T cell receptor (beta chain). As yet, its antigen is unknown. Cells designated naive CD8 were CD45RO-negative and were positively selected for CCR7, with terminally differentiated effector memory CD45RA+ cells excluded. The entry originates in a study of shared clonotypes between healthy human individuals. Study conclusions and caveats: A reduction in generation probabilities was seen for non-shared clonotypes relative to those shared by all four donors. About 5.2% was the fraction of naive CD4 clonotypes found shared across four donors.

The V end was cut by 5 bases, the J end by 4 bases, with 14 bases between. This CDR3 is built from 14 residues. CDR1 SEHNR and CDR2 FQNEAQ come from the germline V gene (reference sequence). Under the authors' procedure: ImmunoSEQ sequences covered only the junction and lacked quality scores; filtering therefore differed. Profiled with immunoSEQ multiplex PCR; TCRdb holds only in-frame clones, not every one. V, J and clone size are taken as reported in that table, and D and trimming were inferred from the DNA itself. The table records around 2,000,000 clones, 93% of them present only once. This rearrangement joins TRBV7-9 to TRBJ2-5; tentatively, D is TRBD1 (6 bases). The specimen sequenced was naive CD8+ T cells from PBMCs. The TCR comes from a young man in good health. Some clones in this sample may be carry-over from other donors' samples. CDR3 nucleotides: TGTGCCAGCAGCAAGACAGGAAAGGCAGAGACCCAGTACTTC. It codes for CASSKTGKAETQYF.